The 31 T cell receptor beta chains in this list originate from one sample, sequenced in a study of breast tumors, draining lymph nodes, adjacent tissues. TCRdb reprocessed the multiplex PCR reads via MiXCR and lists one record per CDR3 protein. This table has tens of thousands of distinct CDR3 sequences, about 60% appearing once. The sequenced material came from breast tumor tissue. The origin of the receptors is a female donor with breast cancer. Some clones in this sample may be carry-over from other donors' samples.

The chain couples TRBV7-2 to TRBJ2-7; 9 nucleotides line up with TRBD2. This CDR3 has 15 amino acids. Unmatched junction bases numbered 9, after V lost 8 bases and J lost 1 base. Germline V lookup: CDR1 SGHTA, CDR2 FQGNSA. The CDR3 nucleotides are TGTGCCAGCGCAGGGATAGCGGGAGAATCCTACGAGCAGTACTTC. Protein sequence: CASAGIAGESYEQYF.

This clonotype was recorded a few times. A read error may account for a junction end that differs from germline. The chain is built from TRBV3-1 and TRBJ1-3, with unresolved D. Germline lookup yields CDR1 LGHDT and CDR2 YNNKEL (reference sequence). The CDR3 length is 16 residues. CDR3 protein: CASSQGPGNSGNTVYF. CDR3 nucleotides: TGCGCCAGCAGCCAAGGGCCGGGGAACTCTGGAAACACCGTATATTTT.

This chain links TRBV6-5 with TRBJ1-2, with TRBD1 as a possible D gene (5 bases). The CDR3 totals 13 residues. The germline V gene has CDR1 MNHEY and CDR2 SVGAGI. V lost 5 bases, J lost 8 bases, and 15 bases lay in between. The CDR3 region is CASSPTGFRGYTF. CDR3 in DNA: TGTGCCAGCAGTCCAACAGGTTTTCGAGGCTACACCTTC.

This clonotype was detected ten times or more. The CDR3 loop reads CASSATGNSGANVLTF. CDR3 coding DNA: TGTGCCAGCAGCGCCACAGGTAACTCTGGGGCCAACGTCCTGACTTTC. This chain uses TRBV9 with TRBJ2-6; TRBD1 might be the D (5 bases). CDR1 SGDLS and CDR2 YYNGEE come from the germline V gene. The CDR3 length is 16 residues. Trimming pared 3 bases from V and 0 bases from J, leaving 10 bases between.

The chain couples TRBV5-8 to TRBJ2-3; D is unclear. The CDR3 has 13 amino acids. Germline CDR1 and CDR2: SGHTS and YDEGEE. V lost 4 bases to trimming and J lost 2 bases, with 8 bases between them. CDR3 loop: CASSTQNTDTQYF. CDR3 in DNA: TGTGCCAGCAGCACACAAAACACAGATACGCAGTATTTT.

The gene calls are TRBV29-1 and TRBJ1-1; possibly TRBD1 for D (5 bases). The CDR3 is 16 amino acids. The V and J ends lost 4 bases and 2 bases respectively, with 20 bases between them. Germline CDR1 and CDR2: SQVTM and ANQGSEA. The CDR3 DNA follows: TGCAGCGTTGGGGGGGAATTAGGCGGTCTAAACACTGAAGCTTTCTTT. This encodes CSVGGELGGLNTEAFF.

The chain is built from TRBV6-2 or TRBV6-3 and TRBJ2-7, with 9 bases matching TRBD1. CDR1 MNHEY and CDR2 SVGEGT come from the germline V gene. This CDR3 is built from 14 residues. With V trimmed by 6 bases and J by 3 bases, 6 bases remained unmatched. The CDR3 DNA reads as TGTGCCAGCAGAAGACCGGGACAGGGCTACGAGCAGTACTTC. This sequence encodes CASRRPGQGYEQYF.

This clonotype was seen once. V and J are TRBV4-2 and TRBJ2-7; 14 bases are a match to TRBD2. J was trimmed by 0 bases and V by 3 bases; bases with no gene match: 10. CDR3 size: 19 residues. Per the germline V gene, CDR1 is LGHNA and CDR2 is YNFKEQ. CDR3 loop: CASSQDGTSGSKGSYEQYF. As DNA, the CDR3 is TGTGCCAGCAGCCAGGACGGGACTAGCGGGAGCAAGGGCTCCTACGAGCAGTACTTC.

This clonotype was picked up one time. This sequence joins TRBV2 and TRBJ1-5; D is uncertain. The CDR3 loop spans 15 amino acids. The germline V and J ends were trimmed by 6 bases and 0 bases, with 12 bases remaining between them. Germline assignment: CDR1 SNHLY and CDR2 FYNNEI. In DNA form, the CDR3 reads TGTGCCAGCAGCTTAGTGGGTGATAGCAATCAGCCCCAGCATTTT. Amino acids: CASSLVGDSNQPQHF.

This clonotype was recorded many times. The CDR3 here is CASSSLAGIATGELFF. DNA of the CDR3: TGTGCCAGCAGTTCGCTAGCGGGAATTGCCACCGGGGAGCTGTTTTTT. The chain recombines TRBV27 with TRBJ2-2, with TRBD2 identical over 9 bases. The CDR3 runs 16 residues. CDR1 is MNHEY, CDR2 SMNVEV, per germline (reference sequence). J gave up 4 bases and V 4 bases, and 7 bases lay outside the gene matches.

This clonotype ranks as medium-sized. The DNA of the CDR3 is TGTGCCAGCAGTGGTGGACACCTTAATGAAAAACTGTTTTTT. The encoded protein is CASSGGHLNEKLFF. V is TRBV2 and J is TRBJ1-4, with a tentative D call TRBD1 (5 bases). V was clipped by 4 bases and J by 4 bases, with 10 bases between them. CDR1 and CDR2 from the germline V gene are SNHLY and FYNNEI. The CDR3 loop spans 14 amino acids.

The chain carries TRBV12-3 or TRBV12-4 and TRBJ2-1; 9 bases are a match to TRBD1. J was trimmed by 6 bases and V by 5 bases; bases with no gene match: 5. The CDR3 has 14 amino acids. CDR3 residues: CASSPGQGINEQFF. Written as DNA, the CDR3 is TGTGCCAGCAGTCCGGGACAGGGCATCAATGAGCAGTTCTTC.

This rearrangement joins TRBV5-1 to TRBJ2-7, with 7 positions matching TRBD1. In germline, CDR1 is SGHRS, CDR2 YFSETQ. The CDR3 has 15 residues. V lost 1 base, J lost 2 bases, and 6 bases stayed unmatched. CDR3 bases: TGCGCCAGCAGCTTGTACCAGGGGGTCACCTACGAGCAGTACTTC. Encoded protein: CASSLYQGVTYEQYF.

V and J are TRBV12-3 or TRBV12-4 and TRBJ1-5; 7 nucleotides agree with TRBD1. CDR3 length: 15 amino acids. Trimming removed 5 bases from V and 2 bases from J; junction bases left unmatched: 6. The CDR3 here is CASSTTGSGNQPQHF. The CDR3 nucleotides read TGTGCCAGCAGTACGACAGGGAGTGGCAATCAGCCCCAGCATTTT.

The chain carries TRBV19 and TRBJ2-5; D gene ambiguous. Germline V lookup: CDR1 LNHDA, CDR2 SQIVND (reference sequence). The CDR3 sequence is 13 residues long. Trimming took off 2 bases at V and 4 bases at J, with 8 bases between the two ends. CDR3 sequence: CASSITARETQYF. DNA for the CDR3: TGTGCCAGTAGTATAACCGCCAGAGAGACCCAGTACTTC.

The chain carries TRBV20-1 and TRBJ2-3; D may be TRBD2 (6 bases). Between the trimmed V and J ends, which lost 3 bases and 0 bases, there was a span of 10 bases. CDR1 DFQATT and CDR2 SNEGSKA come from the germline V gene (reference sequence). The CDR3 consists of 14 residues. The CDR3 here is CSASHGTSTDTQYF. DNA for the CDR3: TGCAGTGCTAGTCACGGGACTAGCACAGATACGCAGTATTTT.

V usage is TRBV20-1 and J usage is TRBJ2-1; 13 positions agree with TRBD2. This CDR3 region has 14 residues. Germline-derived CDR1 and CDR2 are DFQATT and SNEGSKA (reference sequence). J gave up 8 bases and V 3 bases, and 4 bases lay outside the gene matches. CDR3 DNA: TGCAGTGCTAGGCGGACTAGCGGGAGAGATGAGCAGTTCTTC. This codes for CSARRTSGRDEQFF.

The CDR3 DNA reads TGCAGTGCTCTCGACAGGGGGAGGAAGGACTATGGCTACACCTTC. It translates to CSALDRGRKDYGYTF. The gene calls are TRBV20-1 and TRBJ1-2; 9 bases align to TRBD1. This CDR3 is 15 amino acids long. Germline-derived CDR1 and CDR2 are DFQATT and SNEGSKA (reference sequence). The junction had 10 bases not matched to a gene; V was cut back by 5 bases and J by 3 bases.

The rearrangement joins TRBV20-1 to TRBJ2-1, with D perhaps matching TRBD1 (6 bases). Between the trimmed V and J ends, which lost 2 bases and 7 bases, there was a span of 15 bases. CDR1 is DFQATT, CDR2 SNEGSKA, per germline (reference sequence). The CDR3 spans 14 residues. The CDR3 is CSARSGRRGNEQFF. CDR3 nucleotides: TGCAGTGCTAGATCAGGGCGAAGGGGGAATGAGCAGTTCTTC.

The V and J genes are TRBV2 and TRBJ1-6; no definite D call. The germline V and J ends were trimmed by 4 bases and 8 bases, with 15 bases remaining between them. CDR1 SNHLY and CDR2 FYNNEI come from the germline V gene. The CDR3 has 15 residues. CDR3 coding DNA: TGTGCCAGCAGTGGTGAGGGAGGAGGTGATTCACCCCTCCACTTT. Amino acids: CASSGEGGGDSPLHF.

V gene TRBV7-9 combines with J gene TRBJ2-2; no definite D call. The germline gives CDR1 SEHNR, CDR2 FQNEAQ (reference sequence). Trimming left V 10 bases short and J 6 bases short, with 9 bases between. This CDR3 region has 11 residues. The CDR3 DNA is TGTGCCACTTCCCAACCCGGGGAGCTGTTTTTT. Translating it yields CATSQPGELFF.

This clonotype was recorded at least ten times. The chain uses TRBV3-1 and TRBJ2-7; 9 bases map to TRBD2. V lost 2 bases, J lost 5 bases, and 22 bases stayed unmatched. The germline V gene encodes CDR1 LGHDT and CDR2 YNNKEL (reference sequence). This CDR3 is 20 amino acids long. In DNA, the CDR3 is TGTGCCAGCAGCCAACCCCCCCCAGGGCGACTAGCGGAGAACCCCGACGAGCAGTACTTC. Residues: CASSQPPPGRLAENPDEQYF.

The chain is built from TRBV20-1 and TRBJ1-6, with TRBD1 matching over 7 bases. CDR3 length equals 16 residues. The germline gives CDR1 DFQATT, CDR2 SNEGSKA (reference sequence). V lost 0 bases to trimming and J lost 7 bases; unmatched junction nucleotides: 9. In nucleotides, the CDR3 is TGCAGTGCTAGAGATCAGGCGACAGGGAGGAATTCACCCCTCCACTTT. Residues: CSARDQATGRNSPLHF.

The sample holds many counts of this clonotype. The rearrangement joins TRBV12-3 or TRBV12-4 to TRBJ1-3; D gene uncertain. Trimming took off 5 bases at V and 2 bases at J, with 7 bases between the two ends. The CDR3 contains 13 residues. The CDR3 DNA follows: TGTGCCAGCAGTCGAGACCCTGGAAACACCATATATTTT. Protein: CASSRDPGNTIYF.

This clonotype was picked up many times. The CDR3 bases are TGTGCCAGCAGCCCCGAGGGGGGGGTTGGAACCAAAAACATTCAGTACTTC. As protein: CASSPEGGVGTKNIQYF. This sequence joins TRBV9 and TRBJ2-4, with TRBD2 as a possible D gene (7 bases). This CDR3 region has 17 residues. V lost 4 bases, J lost 2 bases, and 19 bases lay in between. Germline-derived CDR1 and CDR2 are SGDLS and YYNGEE.

This clonotype has just a few counts. The rearrangement joins TRBV20-1 to TRBJ1-2; 9 nucleotides align to TRBD1. The CDR3 extends over 12 amino acids. CDR1 and CDR2 (germline): DFQATT, SNEGSKA (reference sequence). Unmatched junction bases numbered 6, after V lost 7 bases and J lost 6 bases. The CDR3 coding sequence is TGCAGTGGTGACAGGGGGTGGAATGGCTACACCTTC. Translated, it gives CSGDRGWNGYTF.

The V gene is TRBV6-6, the J gene TRBJ1-5; D is possibly TRBD1 (6 bases). V was pared by 2 bases and J by 0 bases, with 17 bases between. Germline V gene lookup returns CDR1 MNHNY and CDR2 SVGAGI (reference sequence). This CDR3 comprises 18 residues. This CDR3 reads CASSYGSTGSHSNQPQHF. CDR3 nucleotide sequence: TGTGCCAGCAGTTACGGATCCACAGGGTCGCATAGCAATCAGCCCCAGCATTTT.

This clonotype has at least ten counts. The chain couples TRBV20-1 to TRBJ2-2; TRBD2 matches 10 bases. J lost 7 bases, V lost 1 base, and 6 bases had no gene match. Germline CDR1 DFQATT, CDR2 SNEGSKA (reference sequence). The CDR3 contains 15 residues. The chain's CDR3 is CSARGSGRIHGELFF. The CDR3 DNA sequence: TGCAGTGCTAGAGGTAGCGGGAGGATCCACGGGGAGCTGTTTTTT.

At least ten counts were recorded for this clonotype. The V and J genes are TRBV12-3 or TRBV12-4 and TRBJ1-5; maybe TRBD1 (5 bases). With 6 bases removed from V and 4 bases from J, the gap between germline ends came to 13 bases. The CDR3 runs to 14 residues. As DNA, the CDR3 is TGTGCCAGCAGAACAGGCCACCCTAATCAGCCCCAGCATTTT. It yields the protein CASRTGHPNQPQHF.

This clonotype was detected ten times or more. Being one base from a much bigger clone, this may be a read error. This chain uses TRBV9 with TRBJ1-6; D perhaps matches TRBD1 (6 bases). Looked up from germline, CDR1 is SGDLS and CDR2 is YYNGEE. This CDR3 contains 15 residues. CDR3 residues: CASSVGVRGDSPPHF. The CDR3 DNA is TGTGCCAGCAGCGTAGGGGTCAGGGGCGATTCACCCCCCCACTTT. Supplemented by reference TRBV9 and TRBJ1-6, the full variable domain reads DSGVTQTPKHLITATGQRVTLRCSPRSGDLSVYWYQQSLDQGLQFLIQYYNGEERAKGNILERFSAQQFPDLHSELNLSSLELGDSALYFCASSVGVRGDSPPHFGNGTRLTVT.

This chain joins TRBV7-8 and TRBJ2-3; 9 bases are a match to TRBD2. CDR1 is SGHVS and CDR2 is FQNEAQ in the germline V gene. The junction had 7 bases not matched to a gene; V was cut back by 5 bases and J by 4 bases. The CDR3 loop spans 15 amino acids. CDR3 region: CASSDIAGEADTQYF. CDR3 nucleotide sequence: TGTGCCAGCAGCGACATAGCGGGGGAGGCAGATACGCAGTATTTT.